The clone carrying this TCR beta chain was recorded many times. The V gene's germline CDR1 is SQVTM and CDR2 ANQGSEA. The CDR3 extends over 13 amino acids. V was pared by 3 bases and J by 5 bases, with 14 bases between. MiXCR, run by TCRdb on the RT-PCR reads, gives a single entry per CDR3 protein. The data hold 550,000 to 750,000 distinct CDR3 sequences, with 14% observed a single time. The sequencing input was memory CD4+ T cells from blood. V is TRBV29-1 and J is TRBJ2-7, with D perhaps TRBD2 (6 bases). The receptor comes from a female donor in good health, serving as a healthy control. The CDR3 DNA reads TGCAGCGTTGACCTCGGGGGAAGGGACGAGCAGTACTTC. This translates into CSVDLGGRDEQYF.